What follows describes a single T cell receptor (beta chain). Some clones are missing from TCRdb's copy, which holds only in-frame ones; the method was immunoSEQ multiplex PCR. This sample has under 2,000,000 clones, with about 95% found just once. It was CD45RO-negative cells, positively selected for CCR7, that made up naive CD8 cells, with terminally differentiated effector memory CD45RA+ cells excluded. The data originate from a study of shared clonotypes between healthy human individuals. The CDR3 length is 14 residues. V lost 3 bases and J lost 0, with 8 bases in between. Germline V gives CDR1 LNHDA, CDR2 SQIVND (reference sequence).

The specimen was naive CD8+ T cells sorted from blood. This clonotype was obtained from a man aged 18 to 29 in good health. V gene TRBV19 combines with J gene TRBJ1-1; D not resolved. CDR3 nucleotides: TGTGCCAGTAGTATCGAGGGAATGAACACTGAAGCTTTCTTT. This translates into CASSIEGMNTEAFF. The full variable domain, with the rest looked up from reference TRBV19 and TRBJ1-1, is DGGITQSPKYLFRKEGQNVTLSCEQNLNHDAMYWYRQDPGQGLRLIYYSQIVNDFQKGDIAEGYSVSREKKESFPLTVTSAQKNPTAFYLCASSIEGMNTEAFFGQGTRLTVV.